What follows describes a single TCR beta chain. Its antigen is unknown. The record originates from a study of CD8 T cells in Susac syndrome. Overall study results and limits: The study acknowledged a relatively small number of individuals in its TCR sequencing and HLA analysis.

Trimming took 4 bases from V and 6 from J, leaving 22 bases between them. The germline CDR1 and CDR2 sequences are SGHDT and YYEEEE. This CDR3 spans 16 amino acids. The sequenced target, TCR beta, came from blood CD8+ and CD4+ T cells. Negative isolation was applied to CD8+ and CD4+ T cells, and FACS enrichment was applied to TEMRA cells. cDNA came from about 0.5 to 1 ug RNA primed by random hexamers. TCR beta CDR3 was amplified by immunoSEQ covering 54 Vbeta and 13 Jbeta. TCRdb reprocessed the immunoSEQ multiplex PCR reads with MiXCR, giving one entry per CDR3 protein. The sample includes approximately 100,000 distinct CDR3 sequences, around 90% seen only once; the top ten take approximately 0.12%.

This clonotype was obtained from a human donor in good health. The chain employs TRBV5-6 and TRBJ1-1; D remains ambiguous. The sequenced sample was CD8+ T cells from PBMCs. As DNA, the CDR3 is TGTGCCAGCAGCCTGGGTCGTAAGGGTCGAGGACCTGAAGCTTTCTTT. It translates to CASSLGRKGRGPEAFF.